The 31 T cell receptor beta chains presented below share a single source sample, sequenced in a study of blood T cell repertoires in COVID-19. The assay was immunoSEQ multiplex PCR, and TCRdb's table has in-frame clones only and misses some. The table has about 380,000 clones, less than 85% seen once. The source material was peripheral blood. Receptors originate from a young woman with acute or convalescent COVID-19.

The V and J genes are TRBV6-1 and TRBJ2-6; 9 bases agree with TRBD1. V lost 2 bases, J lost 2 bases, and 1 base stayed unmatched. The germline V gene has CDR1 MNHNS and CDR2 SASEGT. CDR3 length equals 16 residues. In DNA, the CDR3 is TGTGCCAGCAGTGAAACAGGGGGCGCTGGGGCCAACGTCCTGACTTTC. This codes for CASSETGGAGANVLTF.

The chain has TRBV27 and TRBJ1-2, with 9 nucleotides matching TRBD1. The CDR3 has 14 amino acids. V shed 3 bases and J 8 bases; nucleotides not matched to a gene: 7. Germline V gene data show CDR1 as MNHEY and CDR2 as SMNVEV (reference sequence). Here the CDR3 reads CASSLSGTGHGYTF. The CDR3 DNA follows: TGTGCCAGCAGTTTGTCGGGGACAGGGCACGGCTACACCTTC.

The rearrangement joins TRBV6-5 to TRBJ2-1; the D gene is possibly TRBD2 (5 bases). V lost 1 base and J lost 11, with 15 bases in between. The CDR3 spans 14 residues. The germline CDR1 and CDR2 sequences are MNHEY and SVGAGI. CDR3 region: CASSYFERAGQQFF. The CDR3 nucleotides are TGTGCCAGCAGTTACTTTGAGAGGGCCGGACAGCAGTTCTTC.

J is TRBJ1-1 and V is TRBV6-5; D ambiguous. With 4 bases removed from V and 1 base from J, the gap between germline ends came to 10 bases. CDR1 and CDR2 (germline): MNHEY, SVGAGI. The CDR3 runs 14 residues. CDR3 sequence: CASSFLDKNTEAFF. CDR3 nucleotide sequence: TGTGCCAGCAGTTTTCTCGACAAGAACACTGAAGCTTTCTTT.

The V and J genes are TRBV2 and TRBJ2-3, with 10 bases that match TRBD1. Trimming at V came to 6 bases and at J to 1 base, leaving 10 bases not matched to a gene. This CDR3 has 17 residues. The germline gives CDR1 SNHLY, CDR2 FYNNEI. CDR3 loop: CASRGQGLSGGTDTQYF. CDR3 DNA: TGTGCCAGCAGGGGACAGGGGTTGAGCGGGGGCACAGATACGCAGTATTTT.

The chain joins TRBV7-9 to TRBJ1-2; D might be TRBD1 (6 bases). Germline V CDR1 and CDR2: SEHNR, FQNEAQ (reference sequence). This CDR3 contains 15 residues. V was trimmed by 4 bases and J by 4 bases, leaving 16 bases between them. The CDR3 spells CASSSPQGFSYGYTF. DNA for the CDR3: TGTGCCAGCAGCTCCCCCCAGGGGTTTAGCTATGGCTACACCTTC.

The CDR3 sequence is CAPPHEQYF. CDR3 coding DNA: TGTGCCCCCCCTCACGAGCAGTACTTC. The V and J genes are TRBV12-5 and TRBJ2-7; no firm D call. CDR3 length: 9 residues. Germline V gene lookup returns CDR1 LGHNT and CDR2 FRNRAP.

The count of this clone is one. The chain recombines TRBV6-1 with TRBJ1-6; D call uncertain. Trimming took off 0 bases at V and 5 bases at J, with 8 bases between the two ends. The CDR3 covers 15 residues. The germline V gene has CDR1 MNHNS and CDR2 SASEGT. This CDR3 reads CASSEAEQHNSPLHF. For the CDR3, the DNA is TGTGCCAGCAGTGAAGCAGAACAGCATAATTCACCCCTCCACTTT.

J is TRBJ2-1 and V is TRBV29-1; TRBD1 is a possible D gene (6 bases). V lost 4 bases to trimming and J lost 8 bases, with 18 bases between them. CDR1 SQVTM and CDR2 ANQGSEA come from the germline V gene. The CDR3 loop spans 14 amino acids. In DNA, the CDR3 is TGCAGCGTTGCGTCGCGGCAGGGGTTAGATGAGCAGTTCTTC. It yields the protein CSVASRQGLDEQFF.

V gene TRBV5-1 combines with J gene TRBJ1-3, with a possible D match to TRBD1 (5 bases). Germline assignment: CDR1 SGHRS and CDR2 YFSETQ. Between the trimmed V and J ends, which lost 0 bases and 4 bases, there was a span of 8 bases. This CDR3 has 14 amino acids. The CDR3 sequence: CASSLEGHGNTIYF. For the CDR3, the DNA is TGCGCCAGCAGCTTGGAGGGGCACGGAAACACCATATATTTT.

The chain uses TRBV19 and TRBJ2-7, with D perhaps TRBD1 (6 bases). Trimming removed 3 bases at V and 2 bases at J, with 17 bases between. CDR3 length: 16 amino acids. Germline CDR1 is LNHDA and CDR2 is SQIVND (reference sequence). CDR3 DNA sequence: TGTGCCAGTAGTATGGCGACAGGAGTAAATACCTACGAGCAGTACTTC. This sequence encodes CASSMATGVNTYEQYF.

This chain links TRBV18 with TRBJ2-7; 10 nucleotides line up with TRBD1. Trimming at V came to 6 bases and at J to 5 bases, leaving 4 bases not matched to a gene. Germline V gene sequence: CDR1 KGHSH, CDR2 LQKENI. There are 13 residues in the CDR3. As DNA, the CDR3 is TGTGCCAGCTCCCCCGGGACAGGGGACGAGCAGTACTTC. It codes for CASSPGTGDEQYF.

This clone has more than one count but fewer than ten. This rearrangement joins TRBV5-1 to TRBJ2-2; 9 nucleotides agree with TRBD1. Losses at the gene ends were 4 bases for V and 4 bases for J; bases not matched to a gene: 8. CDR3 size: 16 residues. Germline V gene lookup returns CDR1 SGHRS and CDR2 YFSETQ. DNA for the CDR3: TGCGCCAGCAGCCTACGGACAGGGGTTGGCACCGGGGAGCTGTTTTTT. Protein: CASSLRTGVGTGELFF.

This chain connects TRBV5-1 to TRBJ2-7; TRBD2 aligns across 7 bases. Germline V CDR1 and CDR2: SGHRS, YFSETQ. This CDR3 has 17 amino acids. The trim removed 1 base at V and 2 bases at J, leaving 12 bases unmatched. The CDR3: CASSLLGNSGLPYEQYF. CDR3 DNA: TGCGCCAGCAGCTTGCTGGGTAATAGCGGGCTACCCTACGAGCAGTACTTC.

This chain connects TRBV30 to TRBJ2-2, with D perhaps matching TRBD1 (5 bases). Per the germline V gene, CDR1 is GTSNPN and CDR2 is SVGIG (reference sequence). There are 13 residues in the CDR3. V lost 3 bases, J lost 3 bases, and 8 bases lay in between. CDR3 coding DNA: TGTGCCTGGAGCAGGGTAGACACCGGGGAGCTGTTTTTT. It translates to CAWSRVDTGELFF.

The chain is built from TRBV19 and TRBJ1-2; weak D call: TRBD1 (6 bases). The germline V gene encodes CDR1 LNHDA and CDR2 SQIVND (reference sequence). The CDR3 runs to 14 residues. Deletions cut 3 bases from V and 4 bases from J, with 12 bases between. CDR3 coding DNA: TGTGCCAGTAGTATCCTGGGGGCTCGCTATGGCTACACCTTC. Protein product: CASSILGARYGYTF.

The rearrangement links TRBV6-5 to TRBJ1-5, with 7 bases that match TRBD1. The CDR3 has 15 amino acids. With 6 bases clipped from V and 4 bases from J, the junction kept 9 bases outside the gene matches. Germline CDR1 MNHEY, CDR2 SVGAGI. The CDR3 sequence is CASSRGQQDNQPQHF. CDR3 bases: TGTGCCAGCAGCAGGGGACAGCAAGATAATCAGCCCCAGCATTTT.

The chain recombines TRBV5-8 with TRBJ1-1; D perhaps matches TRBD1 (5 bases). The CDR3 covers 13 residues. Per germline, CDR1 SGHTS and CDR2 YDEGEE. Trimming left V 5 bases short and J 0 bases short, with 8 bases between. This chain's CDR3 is CASRDTMNTEAFF. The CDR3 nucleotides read TGTGCCAGCAGGGACACGATGAACACTGAAGCTTTCTTT.

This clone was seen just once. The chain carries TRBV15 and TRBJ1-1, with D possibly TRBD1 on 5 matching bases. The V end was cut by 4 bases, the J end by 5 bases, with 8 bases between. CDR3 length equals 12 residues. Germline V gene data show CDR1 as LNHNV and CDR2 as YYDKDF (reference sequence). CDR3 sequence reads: CATSTGDTEAFF. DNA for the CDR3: TGTGCCACCAGCACGGGGGATACTGAAGCTTTCTTT. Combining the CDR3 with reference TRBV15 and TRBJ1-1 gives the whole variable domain DAMVIQNPRYQVTQFGKPVTLSCSQTLNHNVMYWYQQKSSQAPKLLFHYYDKDFNNEADTPDNFQSRRPNTSFCFLDIRSPGLGDTAMYLCATSTGDTEAFFGQGTRLTVV.

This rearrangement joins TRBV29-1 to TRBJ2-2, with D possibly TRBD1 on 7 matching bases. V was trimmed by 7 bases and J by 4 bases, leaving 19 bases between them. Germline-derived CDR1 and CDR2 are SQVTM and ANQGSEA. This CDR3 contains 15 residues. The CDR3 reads CSGVQGGGGTGELFF. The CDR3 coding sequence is TGCAGCGGAGTTCAGGGGGGCGGTGGCACCGGGGAGCTGTTTTTT.

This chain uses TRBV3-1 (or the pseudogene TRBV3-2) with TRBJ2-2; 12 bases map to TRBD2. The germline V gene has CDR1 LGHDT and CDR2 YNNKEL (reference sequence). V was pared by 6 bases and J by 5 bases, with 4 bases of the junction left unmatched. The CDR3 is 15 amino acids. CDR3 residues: CASSPGTSGTGELFF. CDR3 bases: TGTGCCAGCAGTCCCGGGACTAGCGGGACCGGGGAGCTGTTTTTT.

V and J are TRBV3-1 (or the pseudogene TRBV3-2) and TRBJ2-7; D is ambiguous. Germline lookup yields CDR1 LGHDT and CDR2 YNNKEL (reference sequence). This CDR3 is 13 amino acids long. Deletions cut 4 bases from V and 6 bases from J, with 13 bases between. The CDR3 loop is CASSPQFEVEQYF. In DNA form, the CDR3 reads TGTGCCAGCAGCCCCCAATTTGAGGTCGAGCAGTACTTC.

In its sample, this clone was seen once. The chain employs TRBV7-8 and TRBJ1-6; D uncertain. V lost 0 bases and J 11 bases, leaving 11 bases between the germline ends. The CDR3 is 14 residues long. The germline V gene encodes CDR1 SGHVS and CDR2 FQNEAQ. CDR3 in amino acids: CASSLALGRTPLHF. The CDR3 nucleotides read TGTGCCAGCAGCTTAGCGTTGGGGAGGACACCCCTCCACTTT.

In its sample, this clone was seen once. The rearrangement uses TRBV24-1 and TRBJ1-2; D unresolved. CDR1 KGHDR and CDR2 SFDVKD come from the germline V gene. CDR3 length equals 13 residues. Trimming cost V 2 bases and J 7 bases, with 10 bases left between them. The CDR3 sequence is CATSDSQEAGYTF. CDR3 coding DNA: TGTGCCACCAGTGATTCTCAGGAAGCTGGCTACACCTTC.

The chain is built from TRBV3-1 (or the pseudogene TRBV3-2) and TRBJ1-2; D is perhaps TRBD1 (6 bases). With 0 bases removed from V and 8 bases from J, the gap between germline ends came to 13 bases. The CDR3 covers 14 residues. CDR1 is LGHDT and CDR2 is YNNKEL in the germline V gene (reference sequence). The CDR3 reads CASSQDLGAAGYTF. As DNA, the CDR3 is TGTGCCAGCAGCCAAGATCTGGGGGCGGCGGGCTACACCTTC.

The CDR3 is CASSHPGTGNDGYTF. CDR3 coding DNA: TGTGCCAGCAGTCACCCCGGGACAGGGAACGATGGCTACACCTTC. The chain combines TRBV6-5 with TRBJ1-2; TRBD1 aligns across 9 bases. Trimming at V came to 5 bases and at J to 6 bases, leaving 10 bases not matched to a gene. Germline values: CDR1 MNHEY, CDR2 SVGAGI. This CDR3 contains 15 residues.

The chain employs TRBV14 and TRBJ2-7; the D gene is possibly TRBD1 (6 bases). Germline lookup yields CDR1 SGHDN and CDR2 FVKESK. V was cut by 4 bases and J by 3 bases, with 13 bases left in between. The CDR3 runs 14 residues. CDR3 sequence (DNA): TGTGCCAGCAGCCTCCGGGACACCTTCTACGAGCAGTACTTC. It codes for CASSLRDTFYEQYF.

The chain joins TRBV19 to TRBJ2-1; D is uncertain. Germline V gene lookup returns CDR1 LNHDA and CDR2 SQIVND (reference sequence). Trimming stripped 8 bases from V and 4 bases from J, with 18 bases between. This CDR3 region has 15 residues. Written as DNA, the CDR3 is TGTGCCAGTTCGCTTCGGCGAGAGGCTTACAATGAGCAGTTCTTC. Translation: CASSLRREAYNEQFF.

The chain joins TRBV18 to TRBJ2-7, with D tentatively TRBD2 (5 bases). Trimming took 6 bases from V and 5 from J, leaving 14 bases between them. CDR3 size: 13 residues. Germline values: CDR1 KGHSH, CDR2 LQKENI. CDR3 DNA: TGTGCCAGCTCGAGGGCCCTCGGGAACGAGCAGTACTTC. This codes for CASSRALGNEQYF.

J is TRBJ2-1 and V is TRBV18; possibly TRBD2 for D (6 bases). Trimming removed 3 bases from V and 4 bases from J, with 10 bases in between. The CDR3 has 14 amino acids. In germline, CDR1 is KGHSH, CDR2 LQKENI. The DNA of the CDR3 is TGTGCCAGCTCACCGAAGGACTATTACAATGAGCAGTTCTTC. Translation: CASSPKDYYNEQFF.

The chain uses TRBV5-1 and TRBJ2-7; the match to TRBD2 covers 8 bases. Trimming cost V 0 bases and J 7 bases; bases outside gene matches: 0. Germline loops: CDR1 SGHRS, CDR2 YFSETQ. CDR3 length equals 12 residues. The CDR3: CASSLAGGEQYF. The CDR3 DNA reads TGCGCCAGCAGCTTGGCGGGGGGGGAGCAGTACTTC.